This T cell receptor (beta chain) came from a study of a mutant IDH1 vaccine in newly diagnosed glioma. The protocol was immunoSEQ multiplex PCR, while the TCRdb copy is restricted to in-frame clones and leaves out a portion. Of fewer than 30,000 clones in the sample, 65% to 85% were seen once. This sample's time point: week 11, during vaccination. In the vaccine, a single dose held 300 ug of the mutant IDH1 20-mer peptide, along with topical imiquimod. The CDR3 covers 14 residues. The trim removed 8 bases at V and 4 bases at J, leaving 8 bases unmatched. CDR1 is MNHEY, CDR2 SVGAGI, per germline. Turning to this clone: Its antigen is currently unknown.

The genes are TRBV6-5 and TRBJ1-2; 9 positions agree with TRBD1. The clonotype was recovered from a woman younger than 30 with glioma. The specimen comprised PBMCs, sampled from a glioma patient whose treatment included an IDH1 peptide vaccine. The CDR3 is CASAEQGAFYGYTF. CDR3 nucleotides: TGTGCCAGCGCTGAACAGGGGGCTTTCTATGGCTACACCTTC.